This TCR beta chain was recovered during a study of T cell repertoires in cytomegalovirus infection. Study-wide context: Indications came from public TCR beta signatures; they pointed to CMV infection and to a matching HLA type.

TCRdb reanalysed the reads using MiXCR and keeps one entry per CDR3 protein. The table shows about 740,000 distinct CDR3 sequences, with around 35% occurring only once. Of note for this clonotype: What it recognizes is unknown.

Trimming at V came to 6 bases and at J to 4 bases, leaving 8 bases not matched to a gene. Per the germline V gene, CDR1 is SNHLY and CDR2 is FYNNEI. The CDR3 spans 15 residues. General study results and limits: CMV-specific HLA-C-restricted TCR beta clonotypes dominated the ex vivo response.

The rearrangement uses TRBV2 and TRBJ2-2; 7 nucleotides agree with TRBD2. This material consisted of cultured PBMCs, taken from culture after CMV antigen stimulation. This clonotype was obtained from a human donor in good health (CMV status not recorded). Some clones in this sample may be carry-over from other donors' samples. This chain's CDR3 is CASRTSGMGTGELFF. CDR3 in DNA: TGTGCCAGCAGGACAAGCGGGATGGGCACCGGGGAGCTGTTTTTT.